These 5 T cell receptor beta chains were sequenced from one sample in a study of glioma-infiltrating T cells. Using RNA template, CDR3s of TCR alpha and beta were amplified with iRepertoire arm-PCR. Using its own MiXCR run on the multiplex PCR reads, TCRdb lists one record per CDR3 protein. The sample has 400,000 or so distinct CDR3 sequences, about two fifths seen once. Sequenced sample: glioma tissue, nonneoplastic brain tissue, or PBMCs (not recorded which). The origin of the receptors is a human donor with low-grade glioma or glioblastoma, undergoing nonglioma brain surgery, or in good health (not recorded which).

This rearrangement joins TRBV27 to TRBJ2-5; TRBD1 is a possible D gene (5 bases). The CDR3 is 14 residues long. Trimming removed 3 bases from V and 2 bases from J, with 10 bases in between. Germline CDR1 reads MNHEY; CDR2 reads SMNVEV (reference sequence). CDR3 sequence (DNA): TGTGCCAGCAGTTTTGTCGACAGTCAAGAGACCCAGTACTTC. As protein: CASSFVDSQETQYF.

The chain couples TRBV7-9 to TRBJ2-1; D is ambiguous. V was shortened by 3 bases and J by 14 bases, with 14 bases between the two germline ends. CDR1 is SEHNR, CDR2 FQNEAQ, per germline (reference sequence). There are 12 residues in the CDR3. This CDR3 reads CASSFNISPEFF. The DNA for the CDR3 is TGTGCCAGCAGCTTTAATATAAGCCCCGAGTTCTTC.

In this sample, this clonotype turned up a few times. The chain combines TRBV27 with TRBJ1-1, with D perhaps TRBD1 (5 bases). The CDR3 has 14 residues. Germline V gene data show CDR1 as MNHEY and CDR2 as SMNVEV (reference sequence). V was pared by 5 bases and J by 4 bases, with 14 bases between. This CDR3 is CASSPGTWGTEAFF. The CDR3 bases are TGTGCCAGCAGTCCAGGGACGTGGGGCACTGAAGCTTTCTTT.

This chain connects TRBV19 to TRBJ1-1; no definite D call. The CDR3 runs to 12 residues. From germline, CDR1 is LNHDA and CDR2 SQIVND (reference sequence). V lost 3 bases to trimming and J lost 7 bases, with 9 bases between them. The CDR3 reads CASSIRVGEAFF. The CDR3 DNA sequence: TGTGCCAGTAGTATCCGGGTCGGTGAAGCTTTCTTT.

The genes are TRBV5-4 and TRBJ2-1; TRBD2 might be the D (5 bases). V was trimmed by 4 bases and J by 0 bases, leaving 17 bases between them. CDR3 length equals 17 residues. Per the germline V gene, CDR1 is SGHNT and CDR2 is YYREEE (reference sequence). This CDR3 is CASSPTPAEVSYNEQFF. CDR3 DNA: TGTGCCAGCAGCCCTACACCAGCGGAGGTCTCCTACAATGAGCAGTTCTTC.